Shown below are 14 T cell receptor beta chains from a single sample sequenced in a study of OX40 agonist ivuxolimab in advanced cancers. To prepare the library, the immunoSEQ multiplex PCR assay was applied. The source is immuneACCESS, and TCRdb retained only in-frame sequences with V and J called. Part of the clones is not carried over; for the studies checked, unresolved V genes explain less than half of this, and the remainder is unexplained. The sample table holds 60,000 to 65,000 clones, of which approximately 90% were seen once. Roughly 0.44% of the sample rests with the top ten. The source was CD4+ or CD8+ T cells sorted from blood, collected in a trial of the OX40 agonist ivuxolimab. These receptors were obtained from an adult with an advanced solid tumor such as melanoma, head and neck, liver or kidney cancer.

The chain joins TRBV4-1 to TRBJ2-5, with 15 bases identical to TRBD2. The junction had 1 base not matched to a gene; V was cut back by 4 bases and J by 4 bases. Germline CDR1 MGHRA, CDR2 YSYEKL. CDR3 length equals 15 residues. The CDR3 sequence is CASSPGLAGGETQYF. As DNA, the CDR3 is TGCGCCAGCAGCCCGGGACTAGCGGGAGGAGAGACCCAGTACTTC.

The CDR3 loop is CASSPAGGNEQFF. The CDR3 DNA sequence: TGTGCCAGCAGCCCCGCGGGGGGCAATGAGCAGTTCTTC. The chain is built from TRBV27 and TRBJ2-1, with 8 bases that match TRBD2. The V and J ends lost 6 bases and 6 bases, in that order; junction bases with no gene match: 4. The CDR3 consists of 13 residues. The germline CDR1 and CDR2 sequences are MNHEY and SMNVEV (reference sequence).

The V gene is TRBV6-5, the J gene TRBJ1-1; TRBD1 might be the D (5 bases). CDR1 is MNHEY and CDR2 is SVGAGI in the germline V gene. CDR3 size: 15 residues. V lost 0 bases and J 1 base, leaving 9 bases between the germline ends. CDR3 amino acids: CASSYSRQPNTEAFF. In DNA form, the CDR3 reads TGTGCCAGCAGTTACTCGAGACAGCCGAACACTGAAGCTTTCTTT.

The chain carries TRBV6-4 and TRBJ2-5, with 8 bases that match TRBD2. V shed 4 bases and J 3 bases; nucleotides not matched to a gene: 22. Germline loops: CDR1 MRHNA, CDR2 SNTAGT. CDR3 size: 20 residues. CDR3 sequence reads: CASSVKLMGLVRSPKETQYF. The CDR3 coding sequence is TGTGCCAGCAGTGTCAAACTCATGGGACTAGTCCGGTCCCCCAAAGAGACCCAGTACTTC.

The V gene is TRBV27, the J gene TRBJ2-2, with a possible D match to TRBD2 (5 bases). Per the germline V gene, CDR1 is MNHEY and CDR2 is SMNVEV (reference sequence). The CDR3 is made up of 14 amino acids. V was pared by 2 bases and J by 9 bases, with 13 bases between. The CDR3 region has the DNA TGTGCCAGCAGTTTAATGGGGAGCTTTCGGGAGCTGTTTTTT. It is translated as CASSLMGSFRELFF.

V and J are TRBV12-5 and TRBJ2-7; 9 nucleotides line up with TRBD1. The CDR3 has 13 residues. Trimming at V came to 9 bases and at J to 7 bases, leaving 10 bases not matched to a gene. Germline assignment: CDR1 LGHNT and CDR2 FRNRAP. CDR3 in DNA: TGTGCTAGCGCGGGACAGGGACTACGTGAGCAGTACTTC. The encoded protein is CASAGQGLREQYF.

The chain carries TRBV6-1 and TRBJ1-4; 9 bases line up with TRBD1. Per the germline V gene, CDR1 is MNHNS and CDR2 is SASEGT. The trim removed 6 bases at V and 4 bases at J, leaving 6 bases unmatched. The CDR3 has 15 amino acids. This CDR3 reads CASSPQGAGNEKLFF. CDR3 nucleotides: TGTGCCAGCAGCCCACAGGGGGCCGGTAATGAAAAACTGTTTTTT.

The chain couples TRBV6-5 to TRBJ1-6; possibly TRBD1 for D (6 bases). The V end lost 5 bases, the J end lost 7 bases, and 12 bases lay between the germline ends. The CDR3 spans 14 residues. Germline-derived CDR1 and CDR2 are MNHEY and SVGAGI. DNA for the CDR3: TGTGCCAGCAGTCGCGGGGACACAAATTCACCCCTCCACTTT. This encodes CASSRGDTNSPLHF.

The genes are TRBV7-8 and TRBJ2-3; D is uncertain. The germline CDR1 and CDR2 sequences are SGHVS and FQNEAQ. The CDR3 has 18 residues. V lost 1 base, J lost 6 bases, and 23 bases lay in between. CDR3 DNA sequence: TGTGCCAGCAGCTTAGGCTACCCCGACCTTTATTTTGCGGATACGCAGTATTTT. This sequence encodes CASSLGYPDLYFADTQYF.

The chain recombines TRBV10-2 with TRBJ2-1; 7 positions match TRBD2. Trimming took 3 bases from V and 0 from J; bases not matched to a gene: 2. The V gene's germline CDR1 is WSHSY and CDR2 SAAADI. The CDR3 runs to 15 residues. The CDR3 spells CASSDSGASYNEQFF. The CDR3 region has the DNA TGCGCCAGCAGTGACAGCGGGGCCTCCTACAATGAGCAGTTCTTC.

The gene calls are TRBV19 and TRBJ1-2; the match to TRBD1 covers 7 bases. Looked up from germline, CDR1 is LNHDA and CDR2 is SQIVND (reference sequence). With 5 bases clipped from V and 5 bases from J, the junction kept 2 bases outside the gene matches. This CDR3 spans 12 amino acids. CDR3 DNA: TGTGCCAGTAGTGCAGGGGGTTATGGCTACACCTTC. Protein sequence: CASSAGGYGYTF.

V gene TRBV29-1 combines with J gene TRBJ1-2; no firm D call. The CDR3 totals 12 residues. The germline CDR1 and CDR2 sequences are SQVTM and ANQGSEA. Trimming shortened V by 4 bases and J by 4 bases, and 10 bases separated the two germline ends. The CDR3 bases are TGCAGCGTTGGGGAGCCAGGCTATGGCTACACCTTC. Translation gives CSVGEPGYGYTF.

The V call is TRBV27, the J call TRBJ2-6; 12 bases match TRBD1. In germline, CDR1 is MNHEY, CDR2 SMNVEV (reference sequence). V shed 7 bases and J 2 bases; nucleotides not matched to a gene: 6. The CDR3 length is 17 residues. CDR3 nucleotide sequence: TGTGCCAGCACTCCCGGGACAGGGGGCGCTGGGGCCAACGTCCTGACTTTC. It encodes CASTPGTGGAGANVLTF.

The V and J genes are TRBV10-1 and TRBJ2-7; D gene ambiguous. The CDR3 is made up of 15 amino acids. The germline V gene encodes CDR1 WNHNN and CDR2 SYGVQD (reference sequence). V lost 0 bases and J lost 0, with 9 bases in between. The CDR3 sequence is CASSESSSSSYEQYF. The CDR3 region has the DNA TGCGCCAGCAGTGAGTCTAGCTCGAGCTCCTACGAGCAGTACTTC.